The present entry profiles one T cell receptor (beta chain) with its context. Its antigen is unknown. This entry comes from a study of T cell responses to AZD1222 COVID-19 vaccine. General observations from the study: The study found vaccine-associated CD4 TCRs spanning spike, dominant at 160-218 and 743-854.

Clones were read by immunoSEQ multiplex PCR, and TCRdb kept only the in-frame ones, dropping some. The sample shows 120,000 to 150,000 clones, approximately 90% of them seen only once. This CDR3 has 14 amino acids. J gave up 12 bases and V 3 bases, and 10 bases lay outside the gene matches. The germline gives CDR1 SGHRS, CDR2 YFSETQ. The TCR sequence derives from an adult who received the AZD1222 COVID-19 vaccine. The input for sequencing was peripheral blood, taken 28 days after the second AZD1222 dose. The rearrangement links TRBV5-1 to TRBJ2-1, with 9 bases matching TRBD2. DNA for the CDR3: TGCGCCAGCAGCTGGGACTTAGCGGGAGTTGGGCAGTTCTTC. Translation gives CASSWDLAGVGQFF.